The T cell receptor (beta chain) under discussion was sequenced for a study of blood T cell repertoires in COVID-19. Background on the study: Samples taken during acute and convalescent COVID-19 were collected in the United States, Italy and Spain.

In assigning cohorts, the study relied on participant-reported clinical history. Sequenced by immunoSEQ multiplex PCR; TCRdb stores in-frame clones only, minus some. Among some 460,000 clones, approximately 90% were seen once, and the ten largest hold 1.5% to 2%. The CDR3 extends over 14 amino acids. Trimming at V came to 6 bases and at J to 4 bases, leaving 9 bases not matched to a gene. Germline lookup yields CDR1 KGHSH and CDR2 LQKENI. Sequencing input: PBMCs or T cells enriched from blood (not recorded which). This chain connects TRBV18 to TRBJ2-7; 7 nucleotides agree with TRBD1. The TCR comes from a woman aged 18-35 years with acute COVID-19. The chain's CDR3 is CASSPPGQVYEQYF. CDR3 sequence (DNA): TGTGCCAGCTCCCCTCCTGGACAGGTATACGAGCAGTACTTC.